One T cell receptor beta chain is described in this entry. What it recognizes is unknown. A 5'RACE reaction primed in the constant segment made cDNA libraries of TCR alpha and TCR beta, and these carried sample barcodes and UMIs. TCRdb re-called the 5' RACE reads through MiXCR, storing one row per CDR3 protein. Among approximately 570,000 distinct CDR3 sequences listed, over 15% were seen once. V was clipped by 0 bases and J by 3 bases, with 12 bases between them. Germline V gene sequence: CDR1 SGHNT, CDR2 YYREEE (reference sequence). The CDR3 spans 16 residues. The sample comes from a study of T-cell memory formation after mild COVID-19. For the study at large: The TCR clusters were mostly specific to one donor.

Study results and caveats: There was no confirmation that second-wave clones peaking on day 37 were SARS-CoV-2 specific. CM and EM subsets held most contracting CD4+ clones; EMRA held CD8+ ones.

The chain uses TRBV5-4 and TRBJ1-4; D not certain. The clonotype comes from an adult woman who had mild COVID-19 (a few samples of this study predate the infection). Cell type and time point are not known. The material sequenced was PBMCs or a T cell subset sorted from them (not recorded which). CDR3: CASSLDLRSSNEKLFF. CDR3 DNA: TGTGCCAGCAGCTTGGATCTTCGGTCGTCTAATGAAAAACTGTTTTTT.